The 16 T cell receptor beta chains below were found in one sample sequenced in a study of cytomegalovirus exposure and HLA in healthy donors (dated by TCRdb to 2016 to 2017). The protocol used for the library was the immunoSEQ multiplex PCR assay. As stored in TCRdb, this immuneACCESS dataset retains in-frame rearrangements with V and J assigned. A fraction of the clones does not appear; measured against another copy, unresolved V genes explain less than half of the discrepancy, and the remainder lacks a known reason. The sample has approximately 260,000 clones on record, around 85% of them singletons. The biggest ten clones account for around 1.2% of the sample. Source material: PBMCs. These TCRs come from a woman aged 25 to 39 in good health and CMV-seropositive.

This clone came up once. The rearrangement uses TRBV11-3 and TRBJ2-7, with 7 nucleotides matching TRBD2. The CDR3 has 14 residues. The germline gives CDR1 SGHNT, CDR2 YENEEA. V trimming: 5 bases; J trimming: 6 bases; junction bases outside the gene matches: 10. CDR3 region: CASSEHRGEGEQYF. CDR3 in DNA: TGTGCCAGCAGCGAACACCGGGGGGAAGGCGAGCAGTACTTC.

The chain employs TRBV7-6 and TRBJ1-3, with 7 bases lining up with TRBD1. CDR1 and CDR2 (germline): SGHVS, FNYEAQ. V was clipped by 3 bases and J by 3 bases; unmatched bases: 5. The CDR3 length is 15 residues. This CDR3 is CASSFLTGYGNTIYF. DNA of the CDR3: TGTGCCAGCAGCTTCCTGACAGGGTATGGAAACACCATATATTTT.

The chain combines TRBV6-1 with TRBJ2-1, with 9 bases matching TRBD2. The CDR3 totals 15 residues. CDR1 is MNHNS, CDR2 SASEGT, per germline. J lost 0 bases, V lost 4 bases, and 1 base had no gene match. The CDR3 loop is CASSGGLASYNEQFF. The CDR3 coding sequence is TGTGCCAGCAGTGGGGGACTAGCCTCCTACAATGAGCAGTTCTTC.

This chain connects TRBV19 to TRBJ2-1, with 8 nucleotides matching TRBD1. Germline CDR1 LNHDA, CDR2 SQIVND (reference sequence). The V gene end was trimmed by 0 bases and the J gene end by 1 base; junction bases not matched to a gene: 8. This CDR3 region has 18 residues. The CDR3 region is CASSIDLETGASYNEQFF. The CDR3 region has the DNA TGTGCCAGTAGTATAGATCTCGAGACAGGGGCTTCCTACAATGAGCAGTTCTTC. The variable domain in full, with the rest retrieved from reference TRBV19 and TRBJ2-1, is DGGITQSPKYLFRKEGQNVTLSCEQNLNHDAMYWYRQDPGQGLRLIYYSQIVNDFQKGDIAEGYSVSREKKESFPLTVTSAQKNPTAFYLCASSIDLETGASYNEQFFGPGTRLTVL.

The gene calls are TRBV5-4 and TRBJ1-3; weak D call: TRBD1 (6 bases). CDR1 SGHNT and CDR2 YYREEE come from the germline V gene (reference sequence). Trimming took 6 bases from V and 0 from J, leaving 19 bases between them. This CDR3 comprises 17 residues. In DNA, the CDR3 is TGTGCCAGCAACATCGGGGGGGGCACAAGCTCTGGAAACACCATATATTTT. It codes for CASNIGGGTSSGNTIYF.

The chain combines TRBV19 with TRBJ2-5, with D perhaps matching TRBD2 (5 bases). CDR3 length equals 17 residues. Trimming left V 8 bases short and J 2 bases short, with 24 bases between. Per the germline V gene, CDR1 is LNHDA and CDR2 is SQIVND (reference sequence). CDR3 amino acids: CASHNRVRRRPQETQYF. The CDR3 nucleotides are TGTGCCAGTCATAATAGAGTGAGGCGGAGGCCTCAAGAGACCCAGTACTTC.

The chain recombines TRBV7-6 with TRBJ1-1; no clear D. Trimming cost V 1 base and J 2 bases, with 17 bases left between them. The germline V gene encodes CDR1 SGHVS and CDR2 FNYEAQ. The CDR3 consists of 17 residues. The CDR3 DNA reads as TGTGCCAGCAGCTTAGATCTTTCGCTCAGAGGTAACACTGAAGCTTTCTTT. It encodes CASSLDLSLRGNTEAFF.

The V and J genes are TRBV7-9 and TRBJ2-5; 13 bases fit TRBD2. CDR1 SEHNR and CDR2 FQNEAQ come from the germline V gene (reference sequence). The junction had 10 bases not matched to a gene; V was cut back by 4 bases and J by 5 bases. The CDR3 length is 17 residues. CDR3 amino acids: CASSSGLAGDSWETQYF. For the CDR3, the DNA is TGTGCCAGCAGCTCCGGACTAGCGGGAGATTCATGGGAGACCCAGTACTTC.

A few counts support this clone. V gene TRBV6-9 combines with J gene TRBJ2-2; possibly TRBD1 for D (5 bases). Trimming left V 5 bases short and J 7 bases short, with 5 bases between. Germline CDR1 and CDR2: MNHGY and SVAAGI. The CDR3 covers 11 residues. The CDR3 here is CASSGHGELFF. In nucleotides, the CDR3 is TGTGCCAGCAGTGGACACGGGGAGCTGTTTTTT.

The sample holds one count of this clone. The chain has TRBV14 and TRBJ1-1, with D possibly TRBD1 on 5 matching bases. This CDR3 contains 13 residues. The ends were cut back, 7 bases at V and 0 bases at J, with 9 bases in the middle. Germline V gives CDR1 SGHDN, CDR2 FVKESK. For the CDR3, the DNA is TGTGCCAGCACATGGGGCATGAACACTGAAGCTTTCTTT. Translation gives CASTWGMNTEAFF.

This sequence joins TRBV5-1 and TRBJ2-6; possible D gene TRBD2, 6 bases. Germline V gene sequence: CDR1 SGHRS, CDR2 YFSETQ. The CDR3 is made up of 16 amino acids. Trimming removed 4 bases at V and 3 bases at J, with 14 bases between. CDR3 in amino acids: CASSPGAAIGANVLTF. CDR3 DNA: TGCGCCAGCAGCCCGGGAGCGGCGATTGGGGCCAACGTCCTGACTTTC.

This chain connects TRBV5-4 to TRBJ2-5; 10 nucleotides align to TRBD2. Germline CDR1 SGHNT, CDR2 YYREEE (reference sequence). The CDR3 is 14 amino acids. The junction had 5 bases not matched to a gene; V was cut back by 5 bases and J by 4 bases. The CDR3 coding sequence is TGTGCCAGCAGTTATCCTAGCGGGAGAGAGACCCAGTACTTC. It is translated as CASSYPSGRETQYF.

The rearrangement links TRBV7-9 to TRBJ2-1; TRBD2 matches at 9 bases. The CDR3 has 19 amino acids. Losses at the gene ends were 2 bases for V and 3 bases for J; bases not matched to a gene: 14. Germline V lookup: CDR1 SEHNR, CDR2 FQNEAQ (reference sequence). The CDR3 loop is CASSLNQAGGPRGYNEQFF. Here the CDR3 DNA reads TGTGCCAGCAGCTTAAATCAGGCGGGAGGGCCGAGGGGCTACAATGAGCAGTTCTTC.

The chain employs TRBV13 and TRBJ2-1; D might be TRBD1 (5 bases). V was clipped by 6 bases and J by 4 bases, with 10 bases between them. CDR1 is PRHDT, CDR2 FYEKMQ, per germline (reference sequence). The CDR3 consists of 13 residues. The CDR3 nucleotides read TGTGCCAGCAGTTTCCAGGGATACAATGAGCAGTTCTTC. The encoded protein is CASSFQGYNEQFF.

CDR3 sequence (DNA): TGTGCCAGCAGTGGTAGGACTAGCGGGAACACAGATACGCAGTATTTT. The encoded protein is CASSGRTSGNTDTQYF. V and J are TRBV6-1 and TRBJ2-3, with 12 bases identical to TRBD2. The germline CDR1 and CDR2 sequences are MNHNS and SASEGT. V lost 4 bases and J lost 2; bases outside the gene matches: 4. The CDR3 is 16 residues long.

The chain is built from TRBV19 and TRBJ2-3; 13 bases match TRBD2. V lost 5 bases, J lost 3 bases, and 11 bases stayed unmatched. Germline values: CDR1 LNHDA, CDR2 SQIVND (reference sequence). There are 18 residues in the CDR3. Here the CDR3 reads CASSFGLAGDVGTDTQYF. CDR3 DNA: TGTGCCAGTAGTTTCGGACTAGCGGGAGATGTTGGTACAGATACGCAGTATTTT.